The 30 T cell receptor beta chains below all came from one sample that was sequenced in a study of shared clonotypes between healthy human individuals. Here immunoSEQ multiplex PCR was the method, and the copy in TCRdb shows in-frame clones only, minus some. The sample lists over 2 million clones, around 92% occurring once. The source material was naive CD4+ T cells from PBMCs. As to subset: CD45RA+ positively selected. Receptors were obtained from a man aged 18 to 29 in good health. Some clones in this sample may be carry-over from other donors' samples.

This rearrangement joins TRBV7-2 to TRBJ2-2; 10 bases are shared with TRBD2. The junction had 13 bases not matched to a gene; V was cut back by 1 base and J by 8 bases. This CDR3 has 18 amino acids. The germline CDR1 and CDR2 sequences are SGHTA and FQGNSA. The DNA of the CDR3 is TGTGCCAGCAGCTTAGTAGGGAGAGCGGGAGGGCCGGCGGGGGAGCTGTTTTTT. Translation gives CASSLVGRAGGPAGELFF.

This chain uses TRBV5-1 with TRBJ2-2; D possibly corresponds to TRBD1 (6 bases). The CDR3 spans 18 residues. The germline gives CDR1 SGHRS, CDR2 YFSETQ. V shed 4 bases and J shed 3 bases, with 22 bases lying between them. The CDR3 bases are TGCGCCAGCAGCACCCTTCAGGGGCTAGAGGGGTACACCGGGGAGCTGTTTTTT. Its protein product is CASSTLQGLEGYTGELFF.

The rearrangement joins TRBV28 to TRBJ2-2; 7 bases are a match to TRBD2. V was clipped by 10 bases and J by 2 bases; unmatched bases: 13. CDR1 and CDR2 (germline): MDHEN, SYDVKM. This CDR3 is 16 amino acids long. The CDR3 here is CAILGGFHTNTGELFF. Written as DNA, the CDR3 is TGTGCCATCCTGGGGGGGTTTCATACAAACACCGGGGAGCTGTTTTTT.

Concerning this clone itself: At the DNA level, this CDR3 is encoded by other sequences in the same sample as well. The chain is built from TRBV29-1 and TRBJ2-5; TRBD2 is a possible D gene (7 bases). The germline gives CDR1 SQVTM, CDR2 ANQGSEA. This CDR3 has 12 residues. V lost 6 bases and J lost 3, with 11 bases in between. The CDR3 sequence: CSVEGGEETQYF. CDR3 sequence (DNA): TGCAGCGTGGAGGGGGGGGAAGAGACCCAGTACTTC. The full variable domain, with the rest looked up from reference TRBV29-1 and TRBJ2-5, is SAVISQKPSRDICQRGTSLTIQCQVDSQVTMMFWYRQQPGQSLTLIATANQGSEATYESGFVIDKFPISRPNLTFSTLTVSNMSPEDSSIYLCSVEGGEETQYFGPGTRLLVL.

The chain links TRBV2 to TRBJ1-6; weak D call: TRBD1 (5 bases). This CDR3 is 14 amino acids long. The V gene lost 6 bases and the J gene lost 8 bases, with 14 bases spanning the gap. Germline CDR1 and CDR2: SNHLY and FYNNEI. The CDR3 loop is CASRVGTPYSPLHF. CDR3 DNA sequence: TGTGCCAGCAGGGTCGGGACTCCTTATTCACCCCTCCACTTT. Together with reference TRBV2 and TRBJ1-6, the CDR3 gives the full variable domain: EPEVTQTPSHQVTQMGQEVILRCVPISNHLYFYWYRQILGQKVEFLVSFYNNEISEKSEIFDDQFSVERPDGSNFTLKIRSTKLEDSAMYFCASRVGTPYSPLHFGNGTRLTVT.

The chain links TRBV9 to TRBJ1-2; D gene ambiguous. Germline CDR1 and CDR2: SGDLS and YYNGEE. Trimming cost V 2 bases and J 0 bases, with 11 bases left between them. The CDR3 totals 15 residues. CDR3 amino acids: CASSVGRQANYGYTF. The DNA for the CDR3 is TGTGCCAGCAGCGTCGGACGGCAAGCTAACTATGGCTACACCTTC.

This chain uses TRBV6-5 with TRBJ2-6, with 7 bases lining up with TRBD1. Germline V gene lookup returns CDR1 MNHEY and CDR2 SVGAGI. This CDR3 contains 15 residues. The J segment lost 13 bases and the V segment lost 2 bases, leaving 11 bases of the junction unmatched. CDR3 in amino acids: CASSYEQGVGGVLTF. In DNA form, the CDR3 reads TGTGCCAGCAGTTACGAGCAGGGGGTGGGTGGTGTCCTGACTTTC.

A note on this clone: Other DNA variants within this sample encode the same CDR3. This chain links TRBV20-1 with TRBJ2-1, with D hard to call. From germline, CDR1 is DFQATT and CDR2 SNEGSKA (reference sequence). The CDR3 extends over 11 amino acids. The germline V and J ends were trimmed by 1 base and 5 bases, with 3 bases remaining between them. The chain's CDR3 is CSARGNNEQFF. The CDR3 DNA reads as TGCAGTGCTAGAGGGAACAATGAGCAGTTCTTC.

The V call is TRBV19, the J call TRBJ1-3, with 10 bases aligning to TRBD1. Germline-derived CDR1 and CDR2 are LNHDA and SQIVND (reference sequence). The CDR3 has 16 residues. V shed 2 bases and J 9 bases; nucleotides not matched to a gene: 10. DNA of the CDR3: TGTGCCAGTAGTATAAGGCCACCGGGACAGGGGAGCACCATATATTTT. Encoded protein: CASSIRPPGQGSTIYF.

This clone was seen just once. This same CDR3 is encoded by further DNA sequences in the sample. The CDR3 is CASSLGVYGYTF. CDR3 coding DNA: TGTGCCAGCAGCTTAGGGGTCTATGGCTACACCTTC. V and J are TRBV7-2 and TRBJ1-2, with unresolved D. Germline CDR1 is SGHTA and CDR2 is FQGNSA. Trimming removed 1 base from V and 4 bases from J, with 4 bases in between. The CDR3 length is 12 residues.

The V call is TRBV29-1, the J call TRBJ2-7; 7 nucleotides match TRBD2. The V gene's germline CDR1 is SQVTM and CDR2 ANQGSEA. V was clipped by 3 bases and J by 0 bases; unmatched bases: 8. This CDR3 comprises 15 residues. CDR3 residues: CSVEVRDYGSYEQYF. The DNA of the CDR3 is TGCAGCGTTGAGGTCCGGGACTACGGCTCCTACGAGCAGTACTTC.

The chain combines TRBV27 with TRBJ2-1; 10 bases match TRBD2. J lost 12 bases, V lost 6 bases, and 17 bases had no gene match. The CDR3 covers 16 residues. CDR1 is MNHEY, CDR2 SMNVEV, per germline (reference sequence). This CDR3 is CASRRPGLAGVVGQFF. The CDR3 DNA reads as TGTGCCAGCAGGCGGCCCGGGCTAGCGGGAGTGGTTGGGCAGTTCTTC.

The chain links TRBV4-2 to TRBJ1-1; 8 nucleotides line up with TRBD1. V shed 0 bases and J 4 bases; nucleotides not matched to a gene: 10. CDR1 LGHNA and CDR2 YNFKEQ come from the germline V gene. The CDR3 has 17 amino acids. The CDR3 DNA follows: TGTGCCAGCAGCCAAGAGAGGGGGACAGGAAGGGGCACTGAAGCTTTCTTT. Residues: CASSQERGTGRGTEAFF.

The chain has TRBV9 and TRBJ2-5; a weak D match, TRBD2 (5 bases). The CDR3 contains 15 residues. Germline V gives CDR1 SGDLS, CDR2 YYNGEE. Between the trimmed V and J ends, which lost 6 bases and 0 bases, there was a span of 15 bases. The CDR3 bases are TGTGCCAGCACTAAAAACGGGGAGTACCAAGAGACCCAGTACTTC. Amino acid sequence: CASTKNGEYQETQYF.

The V call is TRBV5-1, the J call TRBJ2-3; D is unresolved. The length of the CDR3 is 13 residues. The V end lost 5 bases, the J end lost 5 bases, and 12 bases lay between the germline ends. The germline V gene encodes CDR1 SGHRS and CDR2 YFSETQ. CDR3 loop: CASSRVLQDTQYF. In DNA, the CDR3 is TGCGCCAGCAGTAGGGTTCTTCAAGATACGCAGTATTTT.

This chain connects TRBV28 to TRBJ2-2, with D uncertain. The germline gives CDR1 MDHEN, CDR2 SYDVKM. The CDR3 sequence is 13 residues long. V was pared by 3 bases and J by 4 bases, with 6 bases between. CDR3 loop: CASSFRVTGELFF. CDR3 nucleotides: TGTGCCAGCAGTTTCAGAGTCACCGGGGAGCTGTTTTTT.

The gene calls are TRBV2 and TRBJ1-5; TRBD1 aligns across 8 bases. This CDR3 has 14 residues. The germline gives CDR1 SNHLY, CDR2 FYNNEI. V shed 6 bases, J shed 7 bases, and the junction held 8 bases outside the gene matches. This chain's CDR3 is CASRADRGGQPQHF. The CDR3 bases are TGTGCCAGCAGAGCCGACAGGGGAGGCCAGCCCCAGCATTTT.

The chain recombines TRBV9 with TRBJ2-1; 8 nucleotides agree with TRBD2. The CDR3 spans 16 residues. V lost 4 bases and J lost 2; bases outside the gene matches: 8. Germline V lookup: CDR1 SGDLS, CDR2 YYNGEE. CDR3 coding DNA: TGTGCCAGCAGCCCCCGGGGTAGCGGGACCTACAATGAGCAGTTCTTC. It yields the protein CASSPRGSGTYNEQFF.

This clone is a singleton in its sample. The gene calls are TRBV5-1 and TRBJ2-3, with TRBD1 identical over 7 bases. The V gene's germline CDR1 is SGHRS and CDR2 YFSETQ. V trimming: 0 bases; J trimming: 5 bases; junction bases outside the gene matches: 12. The CDR3 length is 17 residues. CDR3 sequence reads: CASSLVGVRGQGDTQYF. As DNA, the CDR3 is TGCGCCAGCAGCTTGGTAGGTGTAAGGGGGCAAGGAGATACGCAGTATTTT.

The J gene is TRBJ1-2, the V gene TRBV5-4, with D perhaps TRBD1 (5 bases). The CDR3 has 14 amino acids. Germline V gene data show CDR1 as SGHNT and CDR2 as YYREEE (reference sequence). Trimming took off 0 bases at V and 3 bases at J, with 9 bases between the two ends. The CDR3 protein is CASSLALRDYGYTF. The CDR3 coding sequence is TGTGCCAGCAGCTTGGCTCTCAGGGACTATGGCTACACCTTC.

The gene calls are TRBV28 and TRBJ1-3; no definite D call. This CDR3 contains 16 residues. V shed 3 bases and J shed 2 bases, with 14 bases lying between them. From germline, CDR1 is MDHEN and CDR2 SYDVKM. CDR3 amino acids: CASSFLVQVTGNTIYF. The CDR3 DNA reads TGTGCCAGCAGTTTTTTGGTGCAGGTCACTGGAAACACCATATATTTT.

The J gene is TRBJ1-2, the V gene TRBV4-2; D is possibly TRBD1 (6 bases). Trimming removed 0 bases at V and 3 bases at J, with 17 bases between. Germline loops: CDR1 LGHNA, CDR2 YNFKEQ. The CDR3 loop spans 17 amino acids. The CDR3 DNA is TGTGCCAGCAGCCAAGAAAAAACAGGGTATGGGGACTATGGCTACACCTTC. Protein sequence: CASSQEKTGYGDYGYTF.

The V gene is TRBV7-9, the J gene TRBJ2-1, with 8 bases that match TRBD2. The CDR3 extends over 13 amino acids. V shed 4 bases, J shed 5 bases, and the junction held 1 base outside the gene matches. CDR1 and CDR2 from the germline V gene are SEHNR and FQNEAQ (reference sequence). The CDR3 nucleotides are TGTGCCAGCAGCTCACTAGCGGACAATGAGCAGTTCTTC. It specifies CASSSLADNEQFF.

The rearrangement links TRBV28 to TRBJ2-1; 11 nucleotides line up with TRBD2. Germline V CDR1 and CDR2: MDHEN, SYDVKM. The CDR3 consists of 14 residues. V shed 6 bases and J 7 bases; nucleotides not matched to a gene: 5. The CDR3 region is CASRVLAGVNEQFF. CDR3 coding DNA: TGTGCCAGCAGAGTACTAGCGGGAGTAAATGAGCAGTTCTTC.

The chain couples TRBV7-8 to TRBJ2-1; D unclear. Deletions cut 3 bases from V and 0 bases from J, with 9 bases between. Per germline, CDR1 SGHVS and CDR2 FQNEAQ. This CDR3 has 15 residues. For the CDR3, the DNA is TGTGCCAGCAGCTTGGGTTCACCCTCCTACAATGAGCAGTTCTTC. Protein: CASSLGSPSYNEQFF.

This clone is a singleton in its sample. This chain joins TRBV5-1 and TRBJ1-1; no clear D gene. This CDR3 is built from 14 residues. Germline CDR1 and CDR2: SGHRS and YFSETQ. The ends were cut back, 4 bases at V and 1 base at J, with 11 bases in the middle. In nucleotides, the CDR3 is TGCGCCAGCAGCCCCATCGACCAGAACACTGAAGCTTTCTTT. Its protein is CASSPIDQNTEAFF.

This clone was observed a few times. This chain connects TRBV15 to TRBJ1-1, with D perhaps matching TRBD1 (5 bases). V lost 3 bases, J lost 1 base, and 12 bases lay in between. Germline CDR1 and CDR2: LNHNV and YYDKDF (reference sequence). The CDR3 consists of 15 residues. The CDR3 spells CATSSGFRENTEAFF. DNA for the CDR3: TGTGCCACCAGCAGCGGGTTCAGGGAGAACACTGAAGCTTTCTTT.

V gene TRBV15 combines with J gene TRBJ1-1; D not resolved. Germline lookup yields CDR1 LNHNV and CDR2 YYDKDF (reference sequence). The CDR3 loop spans 15 amino acids. With 1 base removed from V and 2 bases from J, the gap between germline ends came to 11 bases. The CDR3 DNA follows: TGTGCCACCAGCAGAGGACTGATAATAAACACTGAAGCTTTCTTT. Amino acid sequence: CATSRGLIINTEAFF.

The rearrangement uses TRBV4-1 and TRBJ2-1; no reliable D call. Trimming stripped 1 base from V and 0 bases from J, with 7 bases between. Germline values: CDR1 MGHRA, CDR2 YSYEKL. CDR3 length: 15 residues. The CDR3 DNA reads TGCGCCAGCAGCCAAGTTAGCACCTCCTACAATGAGCAGTTCTTC. Its protein product is CASSQVSTSYNEQFF.

CDR3 residues: CASSYVGVSEQFF. CDR3 nucleotide sequence: TGTGCCAGCAGTTACGTAGGGGTGAGCGAGCAGTTCTTC. The chain uses TRBV6-5 and TRBJ2-1; D might be TRBD1 (5 bases). The CDR3 length is 13 residues. V lost 2 bases to trimming and J lost 10 bases, with 12 bases between them. From germline, CDR1 is MNHEY and CDR2 SVGAGI.